This is a list of T cell receptor beta chains from one sample in a study of cytomegalovirus exposure and HLA in healthy donors. TCRdb's copy holds only in-frame clones and misses some; the assay was immunoSEQ multiplex PCR. The sample contains roughly 330,000 clones, 75% to 90% of which appear only once. The sequenced sample was PBMCs. The receptors originated from a woman in her 30s in good health and CMV-seropositive. The CDR3 runs from the conserved cysteine through the conserved F or W. D genes are given only for firm matches. Clone sizes are given selectively: once, few, many, or a class where the clone is expanded.

clone size	V gene	J gene	D gene	CDR3 protein	CDR3 DNA
once	TRBV6-5	TRBJ2-2	.	CASRRTGMVTGELFF	TGTGCCAGCAGACGAACAGGGATGGTAACCGGGGAGCTGTTTTTT
.	TRBV15	TRBJ2-7	.	CATSAGEHEQYF	TGTGCCACCTCGGCAGGGGAGCACGAGCAGTACTTC
.	TRBV5-6	TRBJ2-7	TRBD2	CASSHGTSVYEQYF	TGTGCCAGCAGCCACGGGACTAGCGTTTACGAGCAGTACTTC
.	TRBV5-8	TRBJ2-7	.	CASSTAAYEQYF	TGTGCCAGCAGTACAGCAGCCTACGAGCAGTACTTC
.	TRBV6-5	TRBJ1-2	TRBD1	CASSYGDSNPYGYTF	TGTGCCAGCAGTTACGGGGACAGCAACCCCTATGGCTACACCTTC
.	TRBV7-3	TRBJ1-2	TRBD1	CASSPGTGAFGYTF	TGTGCCAGCAGCCCCGGGACAGGGGCGTTTGGCTACACCTTC
.	TRBV15	TRBJ1-1	.	CATSSEWGDTEAFF	TGTGCCACCAGCTCAGAGTGGGGGGACACTGAAGCTTTCTTT
.	TRBV11-3	TRBJ2-7	.	CASSLGPLREQYF	TGTGCCAGCAGCTTAGGTCCCTTACGGGAGCAGTACTTC
.	TRBV27	TRBJ1-2	.	CASKVGANYGYTF	TGTGCCAGCAAGGTCGGAGCTAACTATGGCTACACCTTC
few	TRBV5-1	TRBJ1-2	.	CASSLSGLEDYGYTF	TGCGCCAGCAGCTTGTCAGGGTTGGAGGACTATGGCTACACCTTC
.	TRBV5-4	TRBJ2-7	.	CASSLESHAYEQYF	TGTGCCAGCAGCTTAGAATCCCACGCCTACGAGCAGTACTTC
.	TRBV30	TRBJ2-3	.	CAWSVGWGFTDTQYF	TGTGCCTGGAGTGTAGGTTGGGGATTCACAGATACGCAGTATTTT
.	TRBV2	TRBJ2-3	TRBD2	CATRWRGTDTQYF	TGTGCCACCCGATGGCGGGGGACAGATACGCAGTATTTT
.	TRBV6-1	TRBJ1-2	TRBD1	CASSGGTVEYNYGYTF	TGTGCCAGCAGTGGGGGGACAGTTGAATATAACTATGGCTACACCTTC
.	TRBV27	TRBJ2-1	TRBD2	CASGTSGQYNEQFF	TGTGCCAGCGGTACTAGCGGGCAATACAATGAGCAGTTCTTC
.	TRBV7-2	TRBJ2-7	.	CASSFAGSYEQYF	TGTGCCAGCAGCTTTGCCGGGAGCTACGAGCAGTACTTC
.	TRBV19	TRBJ1-4	.	CASSMPGEKLFF	TGTGCCAGTAGTATGCCAGGAGAAAAACTGTTTTTT
once	TRBV7-9	TRBJ2-7	TRBD1	CASSLTGTGWYEQYF	TGTGCCAGCAGCTTAACCGGGACAGGGTGGTACGAGCAGTACTTC
.	TRBV6-4	TRBJ2-1	TRBD2	CASSDGLAGGREQFF	TGTGCCAGCAGTGACGGACTAGCGGGAGGTCGTGAGCAGTTCTTC
.	TRBV4-1	TRBJ2-7	TRBD1	CASSRLGTGAYEQYF	TGCGCCAGCAGCCGCCTAGGGACAGGGGCCTACGAGCAGTACTTC
.	TRBV19	TRBJ2-1	.	CASRGWRDNEQFF	TGTGCCAGTAGAGGATGGAGAGACAATGAGCAGTTCTTC
.	TRBV6-1	TRBJ2-7	TRBD1	CASRPTGTGDYEQYF	TGTGCCAGCAGACCGACCGGGACAGGGGACTACGAGCAGTACTTC
.	TRBV2	TRBJ1-4	.	CASRNRLTDEKLFF	TGTGCCAGCAGAAACAGGCTAACGGATGAAAAACTGTTTTTT
.	TRBV28	TRBJ2-7	.	CASSLASTYEQYF	TGTGCCAGCAGTTTAGCCTCTACATACGAGCAGTACTTC
.	TRBV29-1	TRBJ2-1	.	CSVGILNEQFF	TGCAGCGTTGGGATCCTAAATGAGCAGTTCTTC
.	TRBV7-6	TRBJ2-2	.	CAIVDATGELFF	TGTGCCATCGTCGACGCTACCGGGGAGCTGTTTTTT
once	TRBV7-6	TRBJ2-1	TRBD1	CASSLTTTGNEQFF	TGTGCCAGCAGCCTCACAACGACAGGGAATGAGCAGTTCTTC
.	TRBV7-8	TRBJ1-2	.	CASSLSEGYGYTF	TGTGCCAGCAGCTTATCAGAGGGGTACGGCTACACCTTC
.	TRBV2	TRBJ2-7	TRBD1	CASSDRRGLDEQYF	TGTGCCAGCAGTGATAGAAGGGGGCTCGACGAGCAGTACTTC
.	TRBV7-8	TRBJ2-5	TRBD1	CASSLGGGAEKTQYF	TGTGCCAGCAGCTTAGGAGGGGGCGCCGAGAAGACCCAGTACTTC
once	TRBV7-8	TRBJ2-7	.	CASSLVSDRLFSYEQYF	TGTGCCAGCAGCCTTGTGTCTGATAGACTCTTTAGTTACGAGCAGTACTTC
once	TRBV2	TRBJ2-5	.	CASSRDGKETQYF	TGTGCCAGCAGCCGGGACGGGAAAGAGACCCAGTACTTC
once	TRBV5-4	TRBJ2-1	TRBD2	CASSLGAGGVGNEQFF	TGTGCCAGCAGCTTGGGAGCGGGAGGGGTTGGAAATGAGCAGTTCTTC
.	TRBV20-1	TRBJ2-1	.	CSAAGSREQFF	TGCAGTGCTGCCGGGAGTAGGGAGCAGTTCTTC
.	TRBV5-4	TRBJ1-1	.	CASSFRDRNTEAFF	TGTGCCAGCAGCTTCAGGGATCGGAACACTGAAGCTTTCTTT
.	TRBV11-2	TRBJ1-2	.	CASSDGHYGYTF	TGTGCCAGCAGCGACGGACACTATGGCTACACCTTC
.	TRBV27	TRBJ2-1	.	CASSRGNEQFF	TGTGCCAGCAGCAGGGGCAATGAGCAGTTCTTC
.	TRBV11-2	TRBJ2-5	TRBD2	CASSLGRDYPRYF	TGTGCCAGCAGCTTAGGCCGGGACTACCCCAGGTACTTC
.	TRBV28	TRBJ2-7	.	CASSLPGQNLHEQYF	TGTGCCAGCAGCCTCCCGGGCCAAAACCTCCACGAGCAGTACTTC
once	TRBV27	TRBJ1-1	.	CASFSRQTVTEAFF	TGTGCCAGTTTCAGTCGACAGACGGTCACTGAAGCTTTCTTT
.	TRBV6-5	TRBJ2-7	TRBD1	CASRVDRDPAYEQYF	TGTGCCAGCAGAGTAGACAGGGATCCAGCCTACGAGCAGTACTTC
.	TRBV28	TRBJ2-1	.	CASSFTGLGAWSHNEQFF	TGTGCCAGCAGTTTTACAGGGTTGGGGGCTTGGTCCCACAATGAGCAGTTCTTC
.	TRBV27	TRBJ1-5	.	CASSFSRVSNQPQHF	TGTGCCAGCAGTTTTAGCAGGGTTAGCAATCAGCCCCAGCATTTT
.	TRBV5-3	TRBJ2-1	.	CARSSRLNASYNEQFF	TGTGCCAGAAGCTCCCGACTGAACGCTTCCTACAATGAGCAGTTCTTC
.	TRBV5-1	TRBJ2-7	.	CASSLAEVGPSYEQYF	TGCGCCAGCAGCTTGGCCGAAGTTGGGCCATCCTACGAGCAGTACTTC
.	TRBV30	TRBJ2-7	TRBD1	CAWSTGQGAYEQYF	TGTGCCTGGAGTACGGGACAGGGGGCGTACGAGCAGTACTTC
.	TRBV5-4	TRBJ1-4	.	CASSTAGEKLFF	TGTGCCAGCAGCACGGCGGGTGAAAAACTGTTTTTT
.	TRBV28	TRBJ2-2	TRBD2	CASSPAGVRPNTGELFF	TGTGCCAGCAGCCCAGCGGGAGTTAGGCCGAACACCGGGGAGCTGTTTTTT
.	TRBV7-9	TRBJ2-7	.	CASSLGPTYSSYEQYF	TGTGCCAGCAGCTTAGGTCCCACCTACAGCTCCTACGAGCAGTACTTC
.	TRBV30	TRBJ1-1	TRBD1	CAWSSGQGWTEAFF	TGTGCCTGGAGTTCGGGACAGGGTTGGACTGAAGCTTTCTTT
.	TRBV7-3	TRBJ1-6	.	CASSLRGRSSPLHF	TGTGCCAGCAGCTTACGCGGGAGGAGTTCACCCCTCCACTTT
.	TRBV5-4	TRBJ2-1	TRBD2	CASSPTTSGFYNEQFF	TGTGCCAGCAGCCCTACGACTAGCGGGTTTTACAATGAGCAGTTCTTC
.	TRBV7-5	TRBJ2-7	.	CARSLGIGESPSYEQYF	TGTGCCAGAAGCTTAGGTATCGGGGAGTCGCCTTCCTACGAGCAGTACTTC
.	TRBV27	TRBJ1-2	TRBD1	CASSLEATGGAYYGYTF	TGTGCCAGCAGTTTAGAGGCAACAGGGGGCGCATACTATGGCTACACCTTC
.	TRBV2	TRBJ1-2	.	CASRPRFANGYTF	TGTGCCAGCAGGCCCCGGTTCGCTAATGGCTACACCTTC
.	TRBV10-3	TRBJ1-2	.	CAILSGLGGYTF	TGTGCCATCCTTAGCGGGTTGGGAGGCTACACCTTC
.	TRBV4-1	TRBJ2-1	TRBD2	CASSQAAGLAGVYNEQFF	TGCGCCAGCAGCCAAGCGGCTGGACTAGCGGGAGTTTACAATGAGCAGTTCTTC